A single sample is the source of the 29 T cell receptor beta chains below, sequenced in a study of cytomegalovirus exposure and HLA in healthy donors. Sequencing used immunoSEQ multiplex PCR; TCRdb keeps in-frame clones, though not all of them. The sample carries approximately 98,000 clones, nearly 97% recorded once. Input material: PBMCs. All receptors derive from a woman under 30 in good health and CMV-seronegative.

The rearrangement joins TRBV9 to TRBJ1-2; 7 bases fit TRBD1. V lost 4 bases to trimming and J lost 1 base; unmatched junction nucleotides: 13. Germline V gene lookup returns CDR1 SGDLS and CDR2 YYNGEE. CDR3 length: 17 residues. The CDR3 region has the DNA TGTGCCAGCAGCTCTGGGACAGTCCTCTACCGTAACTATGGCTACACCTTC. It translates to CASSSGTVLYRNYGYTF.

The V call is TRBV18, the J call TRBJ1-4; no clear D. V shed 3 bases and J shed 8 bases, with 19 bases lying between them. Per the germline V gene, CDR1 is KGHSH and CDR2 is LQKENI. The CDR3 runs 16 residues. DNA for the CDR3: TGTGCCAGCTCACCGAACGGAGGCGCAAACGTCGAAAAACTGTTTTTT. Translated: CASSPNGGANVEKLFF.

The rearrangement links TRBV14 to TRBJ2-7, with TRBD2 matching over 8 bases. The CDR3 has 15 residues. Trimming at V came to 4 bases and at J to 3 bases, leaving 8 bases not matched to a gene. Germline CDR1 and CDR2: SGHDN and FVKESK. CDR3 region: CASSLSGAGIYEQYF. CDR3 DNA: TGTGCCAGCAGCCTTAGCGGGGCAGGTATCTACGAGCAGTACTTC.

The chain combines TRBV4-1 with TRBJ1-2; TRBD1 is a possible D gene (5 bases). The CDR3 is made up of 18 amino acids. Per the germline V gene, CDR1 is MGHRA and CDR2 is YSYEKL. V lost 1 base to trimming and J lost 5 bases, with 23 bases between them. CDR3 amino acids: CASSQVRSDWGVRYGYTF. In DNA form, the CDR3 reads TGCGCCAGCAGCCAAGTTCGATCTGATTGGGGCGTACGGTATGGCTACACCTTC.

The chain carries TRBV5-1 and TRBJ1-1, with a possible D match to TRBD1 (5 bases). Trimming took off 0 bases at V and 0 bases at J, with 12 bases between the two ends. This CDR3 is 16 amino acids long. Germline V gene data show CDR1 as SGHRS and CDR2 as YFSETQ. The CDR3 here is CASSLDYNRLNTEAFF. The CDR3 coding sequence is TGCGCCAGCAGCTTGGATTATAACAGGTTGAACACTGAAGCTTTCTTT.

This clone was found once. This chain joins TRBV19 and TRBJ2-7; D call uncertain. CDR1 LNHDA and CDR2 SQIVND come from the germline V gene (reference sequence). V was pared by 4 bases and J by 12 bases, with 13 bases between. This CDR3 is 11 amino acids long. CDR3 sequence reads: CASSTADLLYF. The CDR3 DNA is TGTGCCAGTAGTACCGCCGACTTATTGTACTTC.

The V gene is TRBV7-8, the J gene TRBJ2-7; D unclear. CDR1 and CDR2 (germline): SGHVS, FQNEAQ. V was cut by 2 bases and J by 3 bases, with 8 bases left in between. The CDR3 totals 13 residues. CDR3: CASSLSFNYEQYF. The DNA of the CDR3 is TGTGCCAGCAGCTTAAGCTTCAACTACGAGCAGTACTTC.

CDR3 sequence (DNA): TGTGCCAGCTCACGCGGACAGGGTATAGATGGCTACACCTTC. It yields the protein CASSRGQGIDGYTF. The chain carries TRBV18 and TRBJ1-2, with 8 bases identical to TRBD1. The V gene's germline CDR1 is KGHSH and CDR2 LQKENI. V shed 4 bases, J shed 6 bases, and the junction held 7 bases outside the gene matches. The CDR3 sequence is 14 residues long.

The V and J genes are TRBV7-9 and TRBJ1-1; D gene unclear. From germline, CDR1 is SEHNR and CDR2 FQNEAQ (reference sequence). The V end was cut by 5 bases, the J end by 4 bases, with 14 bases between. The CDR3 extends over 14 amino acids. This CDR3 reads CASSLEIGGTEAFF. In DNA form, the CDR3 reads TGTGCCAGCAGCCTCGAAATAGGCGGCACTGAAGCTTTCTTT. The entire variable domain, with the rest obtained from reference TRBV7-9 and TRBJ1-1, is as follows: DTGVSQNPRHKITKRGQNVTFRCDPISEHNRLYWYRQTLGQGPEFLTYFQNEAQLEKSRLLSDRFSAERPKGSFSTLEIQRTEQGDSAMYLCASSLEIGGTEAFFGQGTRLTVV.

The rearrangement joins TRBV5-6 to TRBJ1-1, with D tentatively TRBD1 (5 bases). CDR3 length: 14 residues. Deletions cut 1 base from V and 2 bases from J, with 9 bases between. Germline V gene data show CDR1 as SGHDT and CDR2 as YYEEEE. DNA of the CDR3: TGTGCCAGCAGCTTGAGGGGCGGTAACACTGAAGCTTTCTTT. Residues: CASSLRGGNTEAFF.

This clone was recorded once. This chain joins TRBV7-9 and TRBJ2-1, with TRBD2 as a possible D gene (6 bases). V was shortened by 7 bases and J by 0 bases, with 13 bases between the two germline ends. Germline V lookup: CDR1 SEHNR, CDR2 FQNEAQ (reference sequence). The CDR3 contains 15 residues. The CDR3 DNA reads as TGTGCCAGCACCTTGCGGGGAGGCTCCTACAATGAGCAGTTCTTC. Translation gives CASTLRGGSYNEQFF.

The chain has TRBV6-5 and TRBJ2-3; TRBD2 is a possible D gene (5 bases). Germline V CDR1 and CDR2: MNHEY, SVGAGI. Trimming pared 7 bases from V and 3 bases from J, leaving 17 bases between. This CDR3 is built from 15 residues. CDR3 nucleotides: TGTGCCAGCAAAATGGACTCCTCGGGAACAGATACGCAGTATTTT. This encodes CASKMDSSGTDTQYF.

The chain couples TRBV5-1 to TRBJ2-2; D unresolved. Germline assignment: CDR1 SGHRS and CDR2 YFSETQ. Trimming removed 1 base at V and 6 bases at J, with 4 bases between. This CDR3 spans 12 amino acids. The CDR3 DNA reads as TGCGCCAGCAGCTTGCTTCCCGGGGAGCTGTTTTTT. Amino acid sequence: CASSLLPGELFF.

The gene calls are TRBV6-4 and TRBJ1-6; 7 nucleotides match TRBD1. The ends lost 6 bases at V and 5 bases at J; junction bases unmatched: 4. The CDR3 spans 14 residues. Germline lookup yields CDR1 MRHNA and CDR2 SNTAGT. The CDR3 nucleotides are TGTGCCAGCAGAAGGGACAGTCATAATTCACCCCTCCACTTT. It translates to CASRRDSHNSPLHF.

V usage is TRBV7-2 and J usage is TRBJ2-5, with TRBD2 matching 16 bases. V lost 1 base and J lost 4; bases outside the gene matches: 9. The CDR3 spans 19 residues. The germline gives CDR1 SGHTA, CDR2 FQGNSA. The CDR3 coding sequence is TGTGCCAGCAGCTTAGAAATGTTCGGGACTAGCGGGGGGGTAGAGACCCAGTACTTC. Its protein product is CASSLEMFGTSGGVETQYF.

The genes are TRBV27 and TRBJ1-1; D is unresolved. CDR1 and CDR2 from the germline V gene are MNHEY and SMNVEV (reference sequence). The germline V and J ends were trimmed by 4 bases and 3 bases, with 9 bases remaining between them. The CDR3 has 13 residues. CDR3 sequence: CASSYSVDTEAFF. CDR3 nucleotides: TGTGCCAGCAGTTACAGTGTTGACACTGAAGCTTTCTTT.

The V and J genes are TRBV10-2 and TRBJ2-1; D uncertain. The V and J ends lost 6 bases and 7 bases respectively, with 4 bases between them. The CDR3 length is 10 residues. Germline CDR1 is WSHSY and CDR2 is SAAADI. The CDR3 sequence: CASRANEQFF. The CDR3 region has the DNA TGCGCCAGCAGGGCTAATGAGCAGTTCTTC.

The V gene is TRBV6-1, the J gene TRBJ1-5; D unresolved. Germline CDR1 is MNHNS and CDR2 is SASEGT. This CDR3 region has 14 residues. V was trimmed by 4 bases and J by 2 bases, leaving 9 bases between them. CDR3 in DNA: TGTGCCAGCAGTGCTTGGGGAGGCAATCAGCCCCAGCATTTT. The encoded protein is CASSAWGGNQPQHF.

The rearrangement links TRBV19 to TRBJ2-1; D is unresolved. The germline V gene encodes CDR1 LNHDA and CDR2 SQIVND (reference sequence). The CDR3 extends over 13 amino acids. The germline V and J ends were trimmed by 3 bases and 4 bases, with 7 bases remaining between them. The CDR3 DNA follows: TGTGCCAGTAGTATTTTCCCGTACAATGAGCAGTTCTTC. Amino acid sequence: CASSIFPYNEQFF.

The chain combines TRBV7-9 with TRBJ2-7; D is possibly TRBD2 (5 bases). The CDR3 has 13 amino acids. Trimming pared 4 bases from V and 1 base from J, leaving 8 bases between. Germline V lookup: CDR1 SEHNR, CDR2 FQNEAQ (reference sequence). The CDR3 nucleotides are TGTGCCAGCAGCTCCAGCGGATCCTACGAGCAGTACTTC. The encoded protein is CASSSSGSYEQYF.

The chain couples TRBV6-5 to TRBJ1-1; D is perhaps TRBD1 (6 bases). The CDR3 contains 12 residues. V was pared by 11 bases and J by 6 bases, with 16 bases between. Germline loops: CDR1 MNHEY, CDR2 SVGAGI. The CDR3 sequence is CAAGGQKPEAFF. The DNA for the CDR3 is TGTGCCGCGGGGGGGCAGAAGCCTGAAGCTTTCTTT.

The chain uses TRBV6-1 and TRBJ2-3, with 10 positions matching TRBD2. Germline V gene data show CDR1 as MNHNS and CDR2 as SASEGT. The CDR3 length is 16 residues. V was clipped by 3 bases and J by 2 bases; unmatched bases: 5. The DNA for the CDR3 is TGTGCCAGCAGTGACACCCTAGCGGGGGCCACAGATACGCAGTATTTT. Protein: CASSDTLAGATDTQYF.

Worth noting for this clone: The junction departs from germline at one end; a sequencing error may be responsible. The CDR3 region has the DNA TGTGCCAGCAGTTTGGACAGAAACTATGGCTACACCTTC. Translation: CASSLDRNYGYTF. The chain employs TRBV5-4 and TRBJ1-2, with D possibly matching TRBD1 (6 bases). Germline CDR1 reads SGHNT; CDR2 reads YYREEE (reference sequence). This CDR3 spans 13 amino acids.

The gene calls are TRBV28 and TRBJ1-2, with no clear D. This CDR3 contains 12 residues. V shed 10 bases and J shed 3 bases, with 12 bases lying between them. The germline CDR1 and CDR2 sequences are MDHEN and SYDVKM. CDR3 protein: CATSRGYYGYTF. The CDR3, as DNA: TGTGCCACCAGCAGAGGCTACTATGGCTACACCTTC.

The V gene is TRBV5-4, the J gene TRBJ2-1, with 8 bases fitting TRBD2. Germline values: CDR1 SGHNT, CDR2 YYREEE (reference sequence). This CDR3 contains 14 residues. V lost 4 bases, J lost 3 bases, and 3 bases stayed unmatched. The CDR3 loop reads CASSHGGVYNEQFF. The CDR3 DNA is TGTGCCAGCAGCCACGGGGGGGTCTACAATGAGCAGTTCTTC.

The rearrangement links TRBV7-2 to TRBJ2-3; TRBD2 matches at 9 bases. CDR1 and CDR2 (germline): SGHTA, FQGNSA. This CDR3 spans 15 amino acids. Losses at the gene ends were 2 bases for V and 5 bases for J; bases not matched to a gene: 5. CDR3 nucleotide sequence: TGTGCCAGCAGCTTACAGGGTAGCGGGGGAGATACGCAGTATTTT. It codes for CASSLQGSGGDTQYF.

The chain uses TRBV28 and TRBJ2-1, with 11 bases identical to TRBD2. Germline CDR1 reads MDHEN; CDR2 reads SYDVKM. This CDR3 contains 15 residues. V lost 6 bases, J lost 6 bases, and 7 bases stayed unmatched. Here the CDR3 DNA reads TGTGCCAGCAGGATCGGGACTAGCGGTATCAATGAGCAGTTCTTC. Its protein is CASRIGTSGINEQFF.

CDR3 protein: CASSLAQGNYNEQFF. Here the CDR3 DNA reads TGCGCCAGCAGCTTGGCACAGGGTAACTACAATGAGCAGTTCTTC. This chain connects TRBV5-1 to TRBJ2-1, with D tentatively TRBD1 (6 bases). Germline CDR1 SGHRS, CDR2 YFSETQ. V lost 0 bases and J 3 bases, leaving 10 bases between the germline ends. This CDR3 region has 15 residues.

V and J are TRBV7-2 and TRBJ2-3; 7 bases match TRBD2. CDR1 and CDR2 from the germline V gene are SGHTA and FQGNSA. This CDR3 has 15 residues. The V and J ends lost 1 base and 3 bases, in that order; junction bases with no gene match: 4. In DNA form, the CDR3 reads TGTGCCAGCAGCTTAGTAATAGCGGGTACAGATACGCAGTATTTT. Protein sequence: CASSLVIAGTDTQYF.